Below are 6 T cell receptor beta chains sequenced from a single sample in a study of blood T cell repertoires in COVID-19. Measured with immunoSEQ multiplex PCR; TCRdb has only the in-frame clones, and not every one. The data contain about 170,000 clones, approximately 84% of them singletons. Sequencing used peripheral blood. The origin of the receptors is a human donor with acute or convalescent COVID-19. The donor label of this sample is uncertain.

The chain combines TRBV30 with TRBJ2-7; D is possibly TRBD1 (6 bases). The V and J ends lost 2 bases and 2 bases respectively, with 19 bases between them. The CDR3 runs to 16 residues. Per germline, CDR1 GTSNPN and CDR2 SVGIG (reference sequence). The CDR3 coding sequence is TGTGCCTGGAGTTTCCAGGGGATACGTTTCCCCTACGAGCAGTACTTC. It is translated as CAWSFQGIRFPYEQYF.

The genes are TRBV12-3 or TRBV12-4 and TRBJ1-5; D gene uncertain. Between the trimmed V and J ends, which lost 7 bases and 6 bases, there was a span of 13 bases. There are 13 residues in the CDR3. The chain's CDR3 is CASTVDYGQPQHF. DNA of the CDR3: TGTGCCAGCACCGTAGACTATGGTCAGCCCCAGCATTTT.

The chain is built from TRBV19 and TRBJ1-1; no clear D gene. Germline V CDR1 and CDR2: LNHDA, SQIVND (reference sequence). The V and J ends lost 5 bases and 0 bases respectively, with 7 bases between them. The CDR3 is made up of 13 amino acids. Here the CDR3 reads CASSVSLNTEAFF. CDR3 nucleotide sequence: TGTGCCAGTAGTGTTTCATTGAACACTGAAGCTTTCTTT.

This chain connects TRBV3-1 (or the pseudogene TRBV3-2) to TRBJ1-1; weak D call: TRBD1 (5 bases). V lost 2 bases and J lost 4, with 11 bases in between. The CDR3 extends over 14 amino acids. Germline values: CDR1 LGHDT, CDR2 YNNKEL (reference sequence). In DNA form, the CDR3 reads TGTGCCAGCAGCCAACGCAGGGAAGGCACTGAAGCTTTCTTT. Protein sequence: CASSQRREGTEAFF.

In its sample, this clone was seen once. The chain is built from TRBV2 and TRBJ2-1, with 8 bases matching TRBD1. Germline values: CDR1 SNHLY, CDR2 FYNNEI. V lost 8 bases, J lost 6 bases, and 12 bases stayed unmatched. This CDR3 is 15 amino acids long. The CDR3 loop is CASQGEGQASNEQFF. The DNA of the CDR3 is TGTGCCAGCCAGGGTGAGGGACAGGCCTCCAATGAGCAGTTCTTC.

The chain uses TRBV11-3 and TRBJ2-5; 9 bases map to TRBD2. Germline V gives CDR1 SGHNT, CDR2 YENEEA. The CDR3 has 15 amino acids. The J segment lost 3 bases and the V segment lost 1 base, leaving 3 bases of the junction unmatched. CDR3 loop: CASSLGGGAEETQYF. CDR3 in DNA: TGTGCCAGCAGCTTAGGCGGGGGGGCAGAAGAGACCCAGTACTTC. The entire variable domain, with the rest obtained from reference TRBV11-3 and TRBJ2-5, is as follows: EAGVVQSPRYKIIEKKQPVAFWCNPISGHNTLYWYLQNLGQGPELLIRYENEEAVDDSQLPKDRFSAERLKGVDSTLKIQPAELGDSAVYLCASSLGGGAEETQYFGPGTRLLVL.